Listed below are T cell receptor beta chains from one sample, sequenced in a study of cytomegalovirus exposure and HLA in healthy donors. Clones were read by immunoSEQ multiplex PCR, and TCRdb kept only the in-frame ones, dropping some. This table lists around 50,000 clones. Sequencing was carried out using PBMCs. All receptors derive from a male donor in good health and CMV-seronegative. Each CDR3 is given with its conserved first and last residue.

>TRBJ2-7|TRBV27
CASSLGDRGLSYEQYF
>TRBJ1-5|TRBV18
CASSPVGQKNQPQHF
>TRBJ1-3|TRBV7-7
CASSLMTSGNTIYF
>TRBJ1-1|TRBV4-1
CASSQERRGGRTEAFF
>TRBJ1-2|TRBV4-1
CASSQVEAGYYGYTF
>TRBJ1-2|TRBV7-3
CASSPQGRGSNYGYTF
>TRBJ2-3|TRBV2
CASRLGLSVATDTQYF
>TRBJ1-1|TRBV30
CAWSVWSNTEAFF
>TRBJ1-5|TRBV5-8
CASSLSGDQPQHF
>TRBJ2-7|TRBV7-6
CASSSSGGYEQYF
>TRBJ1-5|TRBV30
CAWSAGDDQPQHF
>TRBJ1-1|TRBV6-5
CASSYSRGKAEAFF
>TRBJ1-2|TRBV18
CASSRDREANYGYTF
>TRBJ2-7|TRBV11-2
CASSFSGGAREQYF
>TRBJ1-5|TRBV10-3
CAISNRRSGVRPQPQHF
>TRBJ2-5|TRBV7-2
CASSPLQETQYF
>TRBJ1-6|TRBV5-1
CASSLGRDSSPLHF
>TRBJ2-3|TRBV18
CASSLDSGGSGTQYF
>TRBJ1-6|TRBV9
CASSVRNSPLHF
>TRBJ2-3|TRBV10-3
CAISESQSTDTQYF
>TRBJ1-5|TRBV6-1
CASSANQPQHF
>TRBJ1-2|TRBV7-2
CASSLLPVDRAGNYGYTF
>TRBJ2-5|TRBV6-6
CASSSRTSQETQYF
>TRBJ1-1|TRBV5-5
CASSTGTFQNTEAFF
>TRBJ2-7|TRBV2
CASSEEIAGGLKGEQYF
>TRBJ2-7|TRBV7-2
CASSLAAVRTGGTYEQYF
>TRBJ1-5|TRBV5-6
CASSLYGGQPQHF
>TRBJ2-5|TRBV5-1
CASSKDTGGWGETQYF
>TRBJ1-2|TRBV9
CASSETLRGWDTSEDYGYTF